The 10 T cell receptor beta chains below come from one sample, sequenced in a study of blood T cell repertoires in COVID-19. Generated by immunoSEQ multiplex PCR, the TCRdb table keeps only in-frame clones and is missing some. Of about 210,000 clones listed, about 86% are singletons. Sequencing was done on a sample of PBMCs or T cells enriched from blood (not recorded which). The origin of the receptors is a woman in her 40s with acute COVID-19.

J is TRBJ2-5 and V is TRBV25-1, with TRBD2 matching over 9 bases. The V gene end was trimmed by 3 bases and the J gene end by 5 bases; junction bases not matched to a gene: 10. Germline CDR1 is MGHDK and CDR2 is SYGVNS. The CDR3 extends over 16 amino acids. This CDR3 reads CASSDGAGGPSETQYF. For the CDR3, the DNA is TGTGCCAGCAGTGATGGGGCGGGAGGGCCGAGCGAGACCCAGTACTTC.

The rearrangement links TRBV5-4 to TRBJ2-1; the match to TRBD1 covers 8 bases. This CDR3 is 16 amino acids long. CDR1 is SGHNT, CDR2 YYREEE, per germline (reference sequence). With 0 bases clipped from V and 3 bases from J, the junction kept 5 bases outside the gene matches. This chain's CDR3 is CASSLGRQGSYNEQFF. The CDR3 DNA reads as TGTGCCAGCAGCTTGGGGAGACAGGGGAGCTACAATGAGCAGTTCTTC.

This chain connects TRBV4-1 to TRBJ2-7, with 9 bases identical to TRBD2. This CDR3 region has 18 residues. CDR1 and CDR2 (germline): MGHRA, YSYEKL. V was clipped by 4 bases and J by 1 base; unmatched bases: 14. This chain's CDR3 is CASSLGGLARPGSYEQYF. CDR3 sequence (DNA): TGCGCCAGCAGCCTCGGGGGACTAGCTCGTCCTGGGTCCTACGAGCAGTACTTC.

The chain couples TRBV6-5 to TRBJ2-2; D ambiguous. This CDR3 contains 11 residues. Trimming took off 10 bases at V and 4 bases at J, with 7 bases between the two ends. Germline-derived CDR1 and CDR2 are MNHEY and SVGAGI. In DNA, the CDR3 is TGTGCCACCGTCGGCACCGGGGAGCTGTTTTTT. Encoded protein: CATVGTGELFF.

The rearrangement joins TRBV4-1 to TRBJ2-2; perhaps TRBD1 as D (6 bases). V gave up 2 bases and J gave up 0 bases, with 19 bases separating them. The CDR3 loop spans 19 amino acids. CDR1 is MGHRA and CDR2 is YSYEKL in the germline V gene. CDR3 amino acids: CASSQPPFRDNTNTGELFF. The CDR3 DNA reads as TGCGCCAGCAGCCAACCTCCCTTCCGGGACAATACGAACACCGGGGAGCTGTTTTTT.

The CDR3 coding sequence is TGTGCCAGCGGAGACAGGGGGCATGGCACCGGGGAGCTGTTTTTT. Its translation is CASGDRGHGTGELFF. This rearrangement joins TRBV6-5 to TRBJ2-2, with TRBD1 matching over 10 bases. CDR1 is MNHEY, CDR2 SVGAGI, per germline. The length of the CDR3 is 15 residues. V lost 8 bases and J lost 4; bases outside the gene matches: 7.

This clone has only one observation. Here the CDR3 reads CASGLPGQGRNNQPQHF. CDR3 nucleotide sequence: TGTGCTAGTGGTTTGCCGGGACAGGGTCGAAACAATCAGCCCCAGCATTTT. The chain uses TRBV12-5 and TRBJ1-5; 9 nucleotides align to TRBD1. J lost 3 bases, V lost 2 bases, and 8 bases had no gene match. Germline CDR1 LGHNT, CDR2 FRNRAP. This CDR3 is 17 amino acids long.

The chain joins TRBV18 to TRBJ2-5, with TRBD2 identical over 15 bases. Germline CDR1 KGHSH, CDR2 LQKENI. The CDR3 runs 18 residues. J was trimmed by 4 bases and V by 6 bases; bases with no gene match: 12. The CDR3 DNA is TGTGCCAGCTCGCCTCCGGGACTAGCGGGAGGAATTGGAGAGACCCAGTACTTC. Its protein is CASSPPGLAGGIGETQYF.

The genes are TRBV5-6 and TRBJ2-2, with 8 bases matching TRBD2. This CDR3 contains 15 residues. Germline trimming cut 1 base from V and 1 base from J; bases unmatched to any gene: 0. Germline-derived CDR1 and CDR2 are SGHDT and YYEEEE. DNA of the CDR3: TGTGCCAGCAGCTTGACTAGCGGGAACACCGGGGAGCTGTTTTTT. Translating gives CASSLTSGNTGELFF.

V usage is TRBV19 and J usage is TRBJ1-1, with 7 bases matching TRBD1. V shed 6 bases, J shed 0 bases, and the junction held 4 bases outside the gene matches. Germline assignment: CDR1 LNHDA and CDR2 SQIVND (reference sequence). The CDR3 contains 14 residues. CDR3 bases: TGTGCCAGTAGACGACAGGGACTGAACACTGAAGCTTTCTTT. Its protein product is CASRRQGLNTEAFF.